These 9 T cell receptor beta chains were all obtained from the same sample, sequenced in a study of T cells in Graves' hyperthyroidism and ophthalmopathy. TCR beta CDR3 regions were amplified from RNA transcripts. When the TCR CDR3 underwent first-round RT-PCR, the HTBI primer set was used. TCRdb ran MiXCR on the multiplex PCR reads and lists one entry per CDR3 protein. The sample yields fewer than 400,000 distinct CDR3 sequences, around 25% seen once. Sequencing used blood. These receptors originate from a man between 50 and 59 years old with Graves' hyperthyroidism.

This clonotype has a handful of counts. The V and J genes are TRBV5-1 and TRBJ1-1; tentatively, D is TRBD1 (6 bases). The CDR3 contains 14 residues. Looked up from germline, CDR1 is SGHRS and CDR2 is YFSETQ. V lost 2 bases and J 6 bases, leaving 14 bases between the germline ends. The CDR3 region has the DNA TGCGCCAGCAGCTTTGGAGGGACAAAGGCTGAAGCTTTCTTT. This codes for CASSFGGTKAEAFF. Filled out from reference TRBV5-1 and TRBJ1-1, the complete variable domain reads KAGVTQTPRYLIKTRGQQVTLSCSPISGHRSVSWYQQTPGQGLQFLFEYFSETQRNKGNFPGRFSGRQFSNSRSEMNVSTLELGDSALYLCASSFGGTKAEAFFGQGTRLTVV.

The sample holds a few counts of this clonotype. The chain couples TRBV2 to TRBJ1-1; D gene uncertain. Looked up from germline, CDR1 is SNHLY and CDR2 is FYNNEI. CDR3 length equals 13 residues. V lost 5 bases and J lost 1, with 8 bases in between. The CDR3 DNA reads TGTGCCAGCAGTTTTTTAAGGAACACTGAAGCTTTCTTT. Translating gives CASSFLRNTEAFF. Supplemented by reference TRBV2 and TRBJ1-1, the full variable domain reads EPEVTQTPSHQVTQMGQEVILRCVPISNHLYFYWYRQILGQKVEFLVSFYNNEISEKSEIFDDQFSVERPDGSNFTLKIRSTKLEDSAMYFCASSFLRNTEAFFGQGTRLTVV.

The chain employs TRBV10-3 and TRBJ2-5; D is undetermined. Germline CDR1 and CDR2: ENHRY and SYGVKD. With 0 bases removed from V and 6 bases from J, the gap between germline ends came to 8 bases. This CDR3 is built from 13 residues. The CDR3 coding sequence is TGTGCCATCAGTGAGTCGACAAGGAAGACCCAGTACTTC. It codes for CAISESTRKTQYF.

This clonotype was recorded a few times. The chain couples TRBV7-9 to TRBJ2-3; D not resolved. Trimming cost V 3 bases and J 1 base, with 11 bases left between them. Germline values: CDR1 SEHNR, CDR2 FQNEAQ (reference sequence). There are 15 residues in the CDR3. The CDR3 sequence: CASSFLDGGTDTQYF. The CDR3, as DNA: TGTGCCAGCAGCTTTCTTGATGGGGGCACAGATACGCAGTATTTT.

This clonotype showed up many times. The chain employs TRBV2 and TRBJ2-1; possible D gene TRBD2, 5 bases. Trimming took 6 bases from V and 8 from J, leaving 11 bases between them. The CDR3 loop spans 12 amino acids. Germline CDR1 and CDR2: SNHLY and FYNNEI. CDR3 protein: CASSGNGYEQFF. The CDR3 DNA follows: TGTGCCAGCAGCGGGAATGGCTATGAGCAGTTCTTC.

The V gene is TRBV6-1, the J gene TRBJ1-1, with 10 nucleotides matching TRBD1. This CDR3 spans 16 amino acids. The ends lost 5 bases at V and 0 bases at J; junction bases unmatched: 6. Per germline, CDR1 MNHNS and CDR2 SASEGT. CDR3 bases: TGTGCCAGCAGTTGGGGACAGGGGAGGATGAACACTGAAGCTTTCTTT. This sequence encodes CASSWGQGRMNTEAFF.

V and J are TRBV27 and TRBJ2-2; 9 bases fit TRBD1. The CDR3 extends over 16 amino acids. V was clipped by 5 bases and J by 5 bases; unmatched bases: 9. Germline lookup yields CDR1 MNHEY and CDR2 SMNVEV (reference sequence). CDR3 residues: CASSPTGGARTGELFF. DNA of the CDR3: TGTGCCAGCAGTCCAACAGGGGGCGCGAGAACCGGGGAGCTGTTTTTT.

This clonotype was detected many times. This sequence joins TRBV7-2 and TRBJ2-7, with D unresolved. V dropped 5 bases and J dropped 6 bases, with 8 bases sitting between them. The CDR3 loop spans 11 amino acids. Germline V gives CDR1 SGHTA, CDR2 FQGNSA. The CDR3 loop is CASSLVSEQYF. The CDR3 nucleotides read TGTGCCAGCAGCCTGGTGAGCGAGCAGTACTTC.

The V gene is TRBV7-9, the J gene TRBJ2-3, with a possible D match to TRBD2 (5 bases). The CDR3 contains 14 residues. Germline V gives CDR1 SEHNR, CDR2 FQNEAQ (reference sequence). The V end was cut by 0 bases, the J end by 4 bases, with 8 bases between. CDR3 amino acids: CASSLAGVADTQYF. In DNA form, the CDR3 reads TGTGCCAGCAGCTTAGCGGGAGTGGCAGATACGCAGTATTTT.